This T cell receptor (beta chain) was retrieved from a study of T cell repertoires in cytomegalovirus infection. On the study more broadly: Both CMV infection and a matching HLA type were indicated by public TCR beta signatures. Findings of the study overall: HLA-C-restricted TCR beta clonotypes specific for CMV led the ex vivo response. Summed frequency of public TCR beta families distinguished CMV carriers with the relevant HLA.

About this clonotype: Its antigen is as yet unknown.

TCRdb fed the reads into MiXCR, producing one record per CDR3 protein. Among fewer than 900,000 distinct CDR3 sequences listed, roughly 28% were seen once. Trimming stripped 6 bases from V and 6 bases from J, with 11 bases between. The CDR3 covers 13 residues. Germline values: CDR1 MDHEN, CDR2 SYDVKM. The chain has TRBV28 and TRBJ1-4, with D hard to call. The sample here was cultured CD8+ T cells from PBMCs, taken from culture after CMV antigen stimulation. This clonotype was sampled from a human donor in good health (CMV status not recorded). Some clones in this sample may be carry-over from other donors' samples. The CDR3 reads CASSRPVHEKLFF. The DNA for the CDR3 is TGTGCCAGCAGCCGACCGGTTCATGAAAAACTGTTTTTT.